Below are 24 T cell receptor beta chains sequenced from a single sample in a study of cytomegalovirus exposure and HLA in healthy donors. Vbeta (60) and Jbeta (13) primers were used in the PCR. Produced via immunoSEQ multiplex PCR; TCRdb's table is partial and in-frame only. The sample contains roughly 120,000 clones, roughly 73% of which appear only once. The specimen sequenced was PBMCs. These receptor sequences come from a man aged 60 to 69 in good health and CMV-seropositive.

The rearrangement joins TRBV5-1 to TRBJ2-1; perhaps TRBD2 as D (6 bases). Germline CDR1 is SGHRS and CDR2 is YFSETQ. The CDR3 has 17 residues. Trimming pared 0 bases from V and 5 bases from J, leaving 18 bases between. The CDR3 coding sequence is TGCGCCAGCAGCTTGGTCCGCGGCGGGGAGACCCACAATGAGCAGTTCTTC. Amino acids: CASSLVRGGETHNEQFF.

This clone was observed a few times. V usage is TRBV6-5 and J usage is TRBJ1-5, with D unresolved. V lost 0 bases to trimming and J lost 6 bases, with 12 bases between them. CDR3 length equals 15 residues. Germline-derived CDR1 and CDR2 are MNHEY and SVGAGI. CDR3 loop: CASSYSLQLGQPQHF. The CDR3 region has the DNA TGTGCCAGCAGTTACTCGCTACAGCTTGGTCAGCCCCAGCATTTT.

The chain carries TRBV27 and TRBJ1-4, with D perhaps TRBD1 (5 bases). Germline CDR1 and CDR2: MNHEY and SMNVEV (reference sequence). The CDR3 has 14 amino acids. V was pared by 6 bases and J by 8 bases, with 16 bases between. The CDR3 DNA sequence: TGTGCCAGCAGGCTCAGGGAACCGGGCGAAAAACTGTTTTTT. This sequence encodes CASRLREPGEKLFF.

The V gene is TRBV4-2, the J gene TRBJ2-7; D is perhaps TRBD1 (6 bases). Germline CDR1 reads LGHNA; CDR2 reads YNFKEQ. The CDR3 is 14 amino acids. Trimming took 3 bases from V and 7 from J, leaving 16 bases between them. The CDR3 DNA sequence: TGTGCCAGCAGCCACCTAAACAGGGTAGTGGAGCAGTACTTC. Its protein product is CASSHLNRVVEQYF.

The chain joins TRBV5-8 to TRBJ1-2; 7 nucleotides line up with TRBD1. The J segment lost 1 base and the V segment lost 5 bases, leaving 8 bases of the junction unmatched. This CDR3 region has 15 residues. Germline V gene sequence: CDR1 SGHTS, CDR2 YDEGEE. The CDR3 DNA sequence: TGTGCCAGCAGTCGTCGGGACAGCTTTAACTATGGCTACACCTTC. Translated: CASSRRDSFNYGYTF.

This chain's CDR3 is CASSSPSYNEQFF. The CDR3 DNA follows: TGTGCCAGCAGTTCCCCATCCTACAATGAGCAGTTCTTC. V and J are TRBV6-6 and TRBJ2-1; no firm D call. With 4 bases removed from V and 1 base from J, the gap between germline ends came to 5 bases. Per germline, CDR1 MNHNY and CDR2 SVGAGI (reference sequence). This CDR3 spans 13 amino acids.

With regard to this clone: No conserved phenylalanine or tryptophan is present at the end of the CDR3, so a read error is the likely explanation. The chain recombines TRBV18 with TRBJ2-7, with TRBD2 identical over 7 bases. J gave up 2 bases and V 3 bases, and 4 bases lay outside the gene matches. Per germline, CDR1 KGHSH and CDR2 LQKENI. CDR3 size: 14 residues. The DNA for the CDR3 is TGTGCCAGCTCACCGGCCGGGACTACCTACGAGCAGTACCTC. This translates into CASSPAGTTYEQYL.

The chain has TRBV2 and TRBJ2-5; D is possibly TRBD2 (6 bases). V was shortened by 5 bases and J by 2 bases, with 12 bases between the two germline ends. Germline CDR1 reads SNHLY; CDR2 reads FYNNEI. The CDR3 consists of 14 residues. The DNA of the CDR3 is TGTGCCAGCAGTCAACGGGGGTCGCAAGAGACCCAGTACTTC. Encoded protein: CASSQRGSQETQYF.

This clone appeared once. The chain joins TRBV5-1 to TRBJ2-7, with 9 bases fitting TRBD2. V was clipped by 0 bases and J by 6 bases; unmatched bases: 7. The CDR3 sequence is 15 residues long. Germline values: CDR1 SGHRS, CDR2 YFSETQ. CDR3 DNA: TGCGCCAGCAGCTTGGGACTAGCGGCATTCCTCGAGCAGTACTTC. Protein: CASSLGLAAFLEQYF.

The chain joins TRBV18 to TRBJ1-6; 8 bases are shared with TRBD1. The V segment lost 6 bases and the J segment 7 bases; nucleotides outside the gene matches: 2. The CDR3 length is 13 residues. Germline assignment: CDR1 KGHSH and CDR2 LQKENI. CDR3 protein: CASSTGGNSPLHF. CDR3 sequence (DNA): TGTGCCAGCTCCACAGGGGGGAATTCACCCCTCCACTTT. Filled out from reference TRBV18 and TRBJ1-6, the complete variable domain reads NAGVMQNPRHLVRRRGQEARLRCSPMKGHSHVYWYRQLPEEGLKFMVYLQKENIIDESGMPKERFSAEFPKEGPSILRIQQVVRGDSAAYFCASSTGGNSPLHFGNGTRLTVT.

This clone was counted only a few times. V and J are TRBV2 and TRBJ2-4; D is possibly TRBD2 (7 bases). V dropped 7 bases and J dropped 6 bases, with 10 bases sitting between them. This CDR3 spans 12 amino acids. Looked up from germline, CDR1 is SNHLY and CDR2 is FYNNEI. CDR3 bases: TGTGCCAGCATCGGGGGGCGAAACATTCAGTACTTC. The encoded protein is CASIGGRNIQYF.

This sequence joins TRBV5-6 and TRBJ1-4, with D possibly being TRBD1 (5 bases). The CDR3 runs to 15 residues. V lost 4 bases and J lost 7, with 17 bases in between. CDR1 SGHDT and CDR2 YYEEEE come from the germline V gene. Written as DNA, the CDR3 is TGTGCCAGCAGCGCCGGTGCGGGGCGTAGTGAAAAACTGTTTTTT. As protein: CASSAGAGRSEKLFF.

The chain joins TRBV5-6 to TRBJ2-1, with D perhaps TRBD1 (6 bases). Germline V gives CDR1 SGHDT, CDR2 YYEEEE. The CDR3 is 13 residues long. Trimming removed 4 bases at V and 4 bases at J, with 9 bases between. The CDR3 DNA follows: TGTGCCAGCAGCCGTGACAGGTACAATGAGCAGTTCTTC. Its translation: CASSRDRYNEQFF.

This clone showed up just a few times. The CDR3 sequence: CASSPTGMTTEAFF. Written as DNA, the CDR3 is TGTGCCAGCTCACCGACAGGGATGACCACTGAAGCTTTCTTT. This chain uses TRBV18 with TRBJ1-1, with 7 bases identical to TRBD1. Germline assignment: CDR1 KGHSH and CDR2 LQKENI. Trimming took 3 bases from V and 4 from J; bases not matched to a gene: 5. This CDR3 contains 14 residues.

This clone was recorded only once. The chain is built from TRBV9 and TRBJ1-5, with 9 bases that match TRBD1. CDR3 length: 15 residues. With 1 base clipped from V and 9 bases from J, the junction kept 8 bases outside the gene matches. Germline loops: CDR1 SGDLS, CDR2 YYNGEE. The CDR3 bases are TGTGCCAGCAGCGTAACCCCGACAGGGGGTATGCCCCAGCATTTT. Encoded protein: CASSVTPTGGMPQHF.

This clone has only one observation. CDR3 DNA: TGTGCCAGCAGTGATGTCCTAGCCGGAGAGACCCAGTACTTC. Amino acid sequence: CASSDVLAGETQYF. The chain couples TRBV6-1 to TRBJ2-5; weak D call: TRBD2 (5 bases). Trimming removed 3 bases at V and 4 bases at J, with 12 bases between. The length of the CDR3 is 14 residues. The germline gives CDR1 MNHNS, CDR2 SASEGT.

The chain recombines TRBV10-3 with TRBJ1-5, with a possible D match to TRBD1 (6 bases). Trimming took off 0 bases at V and 5 bases at J, with 14 bases between the two ends. The CDR3 has 16 residues. CDR1 and CDR2 from the germline V gene are ENHRY and SYGVKD. CDR3 in DNA: TGTGCCATCAGTGAGTCAGCAGGGGCTGGAGATCAGCCCCAGCATTTT. It specifies CAISESAGAGDQPQHF.

V is TRBV4-2 and J is TRBJ2-1; TRBD2 aligns across 12 bases. The CDR3 has 16 residues. The germline V gene has CDR1 LGHNA and CDR2 YNFKEQ. V was pared by 2 bases and J by 8 bases, with 7 bases of the junction left unmatched. The CDR3 DNA is TGTGCCAGCAGCCAACCTCTAGCGGGGGGGCCGGATGAGCAGTTCTTC. It is translated as CASSQPLAGGPDEQFF.

The chain is built from TRBV10-3 and TRBJ2-7; D remains unclear. Germline V gene lookup returns CDR1 ENHRY and CDR2 SYGVKD. Trimming removed 4 bases from V and 0 bases from J, with 16 bases in between. There are 16 residues in the CDR3. CDR3 loop: CAISAIETRSSYEQYF. For the CDR3, the DNA is TGTGCCATCAGTGCGATAGAGACGAGGAGCTCCTACGAGCAGTACTTC.

This chain links TRBV4-1 with TRBJ2-2, with TRBD2 identical over 8 bases. This CDR3 is 18 amino acids long. V was pared by 2 bases and J by 7 bases, with 15 bases of the junction left unmatched. In germline, CDR1 is MGHRA, CDR2 YSYEKL. The CDR3 sequence is CASSQLSSRGGFDGELFF. CDR3 DNA: TGCGCCAGCAGCCAACTTAGCTCCCGGGGGGGTTTTGACGGGGAGCTGTTTTTT.

The genes are TRBV14 and TRBJ2-4; a weak D match, TRBD2 (6 bases). CDR3 length: 18 residues. Trimming removed 1 base from V and 2 bases from J, with 18 bases in between. The germline V gene has CDR1 SGHDN and CDR2 FVKESK. CDR3 sequence reads: CASSQGLGGAMTKNIQYF. The DNA of the CDR3 is TGTGCCAGCAGCCAAGGTTTAGGCGGGGCTATGACCAAAAACATTCAGTACTTC.

The chain links TRBV11-2 to TRBJ1-2; D is undetermined. The germline CDR1 and CDR2 sequences are SGHAT and FQNNGV. V was trimmed by 1 base and J by 3 bases, leaving 9 bases between them. The CDR3 contains 14 residues. CDR3 loop: CASSLAHRDYGYTF. CDR3 nucleotide sequence: TGTGCCAGCAGCTTAGCGCACAGAGACTATGGCTACACCTTC.

In its sample, this clone was seen once. V usage is TRBV7-8 and J usage is TRBJ1-5, with D uncertain. The germline V gene encodes CDR1 SGHVS and CDR2 FQNEAQ. V was trimmed by 0 bases and J by 5 bases, leaving 17 bases between them. The CDR3 spans 17 residues. The CDR3 loop is CASSLAGTTTSYQPQHF. CDR3 nucleotides: TGTGCCAGCAGCTTAGCGGGCACAACAACTTCATATCAGCCCCAGCATTTT.

The chain combines TRBV6-1 with TRBJ2-3; the match to TRBD2 covers 7 bases. Losses at the gene ends were 6 bases for V and 1 base for J; bases not matched to a gene: 7. The length of the CDR3 is 15 residues. CDR1 and CDR2 (germline): MNHNS, SASEGT. As DNA, the CDR3 is TGTGCCAGCAGAGGAATTGGGAGGGGCACAGATACGCAGTATTTT. Translation: CASRGIGRGTDTQYF.